This T cell receptor beta chain was obtained from a study of cytomegalovirus exposure and HLA in healthy donors. Germline V gives CDR1 MGHRA, CDR2 YSYEKL. With 3 bases removed from V and 8 bases from J, the gap between germline ends came to 8 bases. There are 12 residues in the CDR3. The donors comprised healthy bone marrow donors. Notes on the study in general: As was reported, the classifier diagnosed cytomegalovirus status with high specificity and sensitivity.

With respect to this clone: Its antigen is unknown.

60 Vbeta and 13 Jbeta primers were used in PCR. In the original workflow: Later reanalysis found 60 million to 90 million unique TCR beta chains, roughly 10 million of them shared. Some clones are missing from TCRdb's copy, which holds only in-frame ones; the method was immunoSEQ multiplex PCR. V and J calls plus clone size are reproduced from that table; the DNA served to infer D and trimming. This table has about 150,000 clones, roughly 82% appearing once. The sequenced sample was PBMCs. The receptor was isolated from a male donor in good health and CMV-seronegative. This chain joins TRBV4-1 and TRBJ2-1, with a possible D match to TRBD2 (6 bases). In DNA form, the CDR3 reads TGCGCCAGCAGCCACCCTAGCGATGAGCAGTTCTTC. It is translated as CASSHPSDEQFF.